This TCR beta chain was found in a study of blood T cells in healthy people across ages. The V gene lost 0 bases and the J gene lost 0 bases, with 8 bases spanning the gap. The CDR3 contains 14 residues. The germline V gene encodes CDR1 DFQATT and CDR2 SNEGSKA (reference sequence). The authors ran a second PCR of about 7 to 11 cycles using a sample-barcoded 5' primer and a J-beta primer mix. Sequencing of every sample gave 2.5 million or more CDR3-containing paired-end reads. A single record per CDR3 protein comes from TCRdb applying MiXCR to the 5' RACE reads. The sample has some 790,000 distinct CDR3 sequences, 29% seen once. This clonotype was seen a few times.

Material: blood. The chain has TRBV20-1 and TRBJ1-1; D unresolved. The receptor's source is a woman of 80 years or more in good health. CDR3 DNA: TGCAGTGCTAGAGATCCGAACATGAACACTGAAGCTTTCTTT. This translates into CSARDPNMNTEAFF.